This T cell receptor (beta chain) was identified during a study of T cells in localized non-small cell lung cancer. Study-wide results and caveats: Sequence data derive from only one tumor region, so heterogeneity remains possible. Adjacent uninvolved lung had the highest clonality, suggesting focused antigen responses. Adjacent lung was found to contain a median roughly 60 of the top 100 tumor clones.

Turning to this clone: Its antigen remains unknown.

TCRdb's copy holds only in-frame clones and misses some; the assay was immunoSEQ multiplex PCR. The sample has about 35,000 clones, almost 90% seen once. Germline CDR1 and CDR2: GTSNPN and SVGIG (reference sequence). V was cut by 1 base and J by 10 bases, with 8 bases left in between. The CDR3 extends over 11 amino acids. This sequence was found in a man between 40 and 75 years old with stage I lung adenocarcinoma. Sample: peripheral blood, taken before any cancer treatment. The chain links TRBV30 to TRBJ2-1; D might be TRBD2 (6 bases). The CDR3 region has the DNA TGTGCCTGGAGTGCGGGACTGGAGCAGTTCTTC. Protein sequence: CAWSAGLEQFF.